These 13 T cell receptor beta chains originate from one sample sequenced in a study of Ad26.COV2.S vaccination and SARS-CoV-2 variants. The table came from immunoSEQ multiplex PCR; TCRdb's copy has only in-frame clones and leaves some out. The data hold 300,000 to 400,000 clones, with about 88% observed a single time. Treatment in this sample: 15 to 20 received Ad26.COV2.S at low or high dose, single or two shots; about five received placebo; per-sample allocation not given. Sampling was performed 63 days after the first vaccine or placebo injection. Sequencing used peripheral blood, obtained in a trial of Ad26.COV2.S vaccine versus placebo. The source of these receptors is a person between 18 and 65 years old who received the Ad26.COV2.S COVID-19 vaccine or a placebo.

This sequence joins TRBV28 and TRBJ2-1; 9 bases map to TRBD2. From germline, CDR1 is MDHEN and CDR2 SYDVKM. The CDR3 covers 17 residues. J was trimmed by 3 bases and V by 3 bases; bases with no gene match: 9. CDR3 sequence: CASSLVAGGPLYNEQFF. The DNA for the CDR3 is TGTGCCAGCAGTTTGGTCGCGGGAGGGCCCCTCTACAATGAGCAGTTCTTC.

The V gene is TRBV13, the J gene TRBJ2-2; D may be TRBD1 (6 bases). The germline CDR1 and CDR2 sequences are PRHDT and FYEKMQ (reference sequence). V was clipped by 5 bases and J by 4 bases, with 14 bases between them. This CDR3 has 15 residues. The CDR3 is CASSDINRVTGELFF. For the CDR3, the DNA is TGTGCCAGCAGCGACATTAACAGGGTCACCGGGGAGCTGTTTTTT. Supplemented by reference TRBV13 and TRBJ2-2, the full variable domain reads AAGVIQSPRHLIKEKRETATLKCYPIPRHDTVYWYQQGPGQDPQFLISFYEKMQSDKGSIPDRFSAQQFSDYHSELNMSSLELGDSALYFCASSDINRVTGELFFGEGSRLTVL.

This clone was picked up a small number of times. The chain employs TRBV30 and TRBJ1-5, with TRBD1 identical over 8 bases. CDR1 and CDR2 from the germline V gene are GTSNPN and SVGIG (reference sequence). This CDR3 comprises 13 residues. V was pared by 2 bases and J by 4 bases, with 1 base of the junction left unmatched. Written as DNA, the CDR3 is TGTGCCTGGAGTACAGGGGGGAATCAGCCCCAGCATTTT. Its translation is CAWSTGGNQPQHF.

The rearrangement uses TRBV4-3 and TRBJ1-2; D not resolved. This CDR3 has 17 amino acids. Germline values: CDR1 LGHNA, CDR2 YSLEER. V was clipped by 0 bases and J by 8 bases, with 22 bases between them. CDR3 bases: TGCGCCAGCAGCCAAGATCAAGGAGGGTCTTTTTTACAGGGCTACACCTTC. It yields the protein CASSQDQGGSFLQGYTF.

This clone has a single count. This rearrangement joins TRBV28 to TRBJ1-1, with D tentatively TRBD1 (5 bases). V gave up 11 bases and J gave up 3 bases, with 13 bases separating them. From germline, CDR1 is MDHEN and CDR2 SYDVKM. The CDR3 consists of 12 residues. DNA for the CDR3: TGTGCCGGAGGGGAGTTCGACACTGAAGCTTTCTTT. This gives the protein CAGGEFDTEAFF.

CDR3 sequence: CAWSPDVRYTEAFF. The CDR3 DNA reads as TGTGCCTGGAGCCCCGACGTTCGGTACACTGAAGCTTTCTTT. The V call is TRBV30, the J call TRBJ1-1; D is unclear. Germline V gives CDR1 GTSNPN, CDR2 SVGIG (reference sequence). V lost 3 bases, J lost 3 bases, and 14 bases lay in between. This CDR3 contains 14 residues.

This chain uses TRBV6-5 with TRBJ1-1; D is uncertain. Trimming took 6 bases from V and 3 from J, leaving 11 bases between them. This CDR3 is built from 13 residues. The V gene's germline CDR1 is MNHEY and CDR2 SVGAGI. CDR3 protein: CASRITRDTEAFF. The CDR3 coding sequence is TGTGCCAGCAGAATTACAAGAGACACTGAAGCTTTCTTT.

The genes are TRBV11-2 and TRBJ2-2; a possible D gene is TRBD2 (6 bases). Trimming took 0 bases from V and 4 from J, leaving 9 bases between them. The germline V gene has CDR1 SGHAT and CDR2 FQNNGV. CDR3 length: 15 amino acids. The CDR3 is CASSLDGGSTGELFF. Here the CDR3 DNA reads TGTGCCAGCAGCTTAGATGGAGGGAGCACCGGGGAGCTGTTTTTT.

The chain couples TRBV18 to TRBJ1-1, with D hard to call. The CDR3 has 14 residues. V was pared by 3 bases and J by 0 bases, with 8 bases between. Germline CDR1 and CDR2: KGHSH and LQKENI. In DNA form, the CDR3 reads TGTGCCAGCTCACCTAACAGCATGAACACTGAAGCTTTCTTT. This gives the protein CASSPNSMNTEAFF.

The genes are TRBV5-1 and TRBJ2-7; no clear D gene. V gave up 7 bases and J gave up 0 bases, with 11 bases separating them. This CDR3 comprises 13 residues. CDR1 and CDR2 from the germline V gene are SGHRS and YFSETQ. CDR3 sequence reads: CASAAADSYEQYF. CDR3 bases: TGCGCCAGCGCTGCAGCCGACTCCTACGAGCAGTACTTC.

The chain employs TRBV6-1 and TRBJ1-2, with 9 positions matching TRBD1. This CDR3 comprises 13 residues. Trimming took 2 bases from V and 6 from J; bases not matched to a gene: 1. Germline V lookup: CDR1 MNHNS, CDR2 SASEGT. Written as DNA, the CDR3 is TGTGCCAGCAGTGAATGGACAGGGGATGGCTACACCTTC. It codes for CASSEWTGDGYTF.

The rearrangement links TRBV5-8 to TRBJ1-2; TRBD1 might be the D (5 bases). Germline V CDR1 and CDR2: SGHTS, YDEGEE. The V and J ends lost 4 bases and 1 base respectively, with 20 bases between them. The CDR3 covers 17 residues. The CDR3 here is CASSPVAGRGSNYGYTF. The DNA for the CDR3 is TGTGCCAGCAGCCCGGTGGCAGGGCGAGGGAGTAACTATGGCTACACCTTC.

The chain recombines TRBV16 with TRBJ1-1; no definite D call. Trimming cost V 0 bases and J 4 bases, with 15 bases left between them. CDR1 is KGHSY, CDR2 FQNENV, per germline. The CDR3 has 16 amino acids. In DNA form, the CDR3 reads TGTGCCAGCAGCCAATCTGCCCGGCCCGAAAGCACTGAAGCTTTCTTT. It is translated as CASSQSARPESTEAFF.